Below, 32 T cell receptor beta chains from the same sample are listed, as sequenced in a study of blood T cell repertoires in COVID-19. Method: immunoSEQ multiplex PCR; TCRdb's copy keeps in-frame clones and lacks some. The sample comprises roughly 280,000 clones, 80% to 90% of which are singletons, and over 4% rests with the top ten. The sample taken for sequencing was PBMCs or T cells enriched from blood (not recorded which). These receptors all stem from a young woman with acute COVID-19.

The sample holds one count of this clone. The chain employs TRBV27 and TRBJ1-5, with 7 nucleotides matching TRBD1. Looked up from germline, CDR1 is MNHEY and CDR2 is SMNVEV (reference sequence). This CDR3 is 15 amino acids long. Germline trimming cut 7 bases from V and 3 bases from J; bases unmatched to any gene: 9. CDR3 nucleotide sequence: TGTGCCAGCAACGAAAAGGGGGCCCTCAATCAGCCCCAGCATTTT. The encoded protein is CASNEKGALNQPQHF.

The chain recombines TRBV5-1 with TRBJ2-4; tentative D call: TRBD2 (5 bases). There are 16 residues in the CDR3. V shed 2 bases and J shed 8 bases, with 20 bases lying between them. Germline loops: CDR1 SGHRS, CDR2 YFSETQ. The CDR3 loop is CASSLGGGQIGDIQYF. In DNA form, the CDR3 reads TGCGCCAGCAGCTTAGGAGGAGGTCAAATTGGCGACATTCAGTACTTC.

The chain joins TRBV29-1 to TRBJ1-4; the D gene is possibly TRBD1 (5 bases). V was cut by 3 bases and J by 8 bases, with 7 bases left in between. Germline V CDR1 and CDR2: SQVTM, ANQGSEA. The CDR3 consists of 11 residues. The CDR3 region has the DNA TGCAGCGTTGATAGGGGCGAAAAACTGTTTTTT. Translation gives CSVDRGEKLFF.

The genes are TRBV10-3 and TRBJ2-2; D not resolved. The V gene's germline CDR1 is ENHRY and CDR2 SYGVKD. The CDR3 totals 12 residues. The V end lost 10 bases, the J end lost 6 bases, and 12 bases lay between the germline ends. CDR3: CATTGAAGELFF. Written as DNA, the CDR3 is TGTGCCACCACCGGAGCTGCCGGGGAGCTGTTTTTT.

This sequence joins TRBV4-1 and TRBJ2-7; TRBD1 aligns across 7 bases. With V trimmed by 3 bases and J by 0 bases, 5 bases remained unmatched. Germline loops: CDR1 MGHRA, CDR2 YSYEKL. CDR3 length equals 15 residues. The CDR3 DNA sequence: TGCGCCAGCAGCCATGTTGGGACAGTCTCCTACGAGCAGTACTTC. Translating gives CASSHVGTVSYEQYF.

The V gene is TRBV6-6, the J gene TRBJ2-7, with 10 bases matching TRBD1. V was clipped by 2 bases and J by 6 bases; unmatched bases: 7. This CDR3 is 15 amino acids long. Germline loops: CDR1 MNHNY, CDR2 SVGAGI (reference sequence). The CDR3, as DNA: TGTGCCAGCAGTTACGCCGCCGGGACAGGGGCCGAGCAGTACTTC. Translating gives CASSYAAGTGAEQYF.

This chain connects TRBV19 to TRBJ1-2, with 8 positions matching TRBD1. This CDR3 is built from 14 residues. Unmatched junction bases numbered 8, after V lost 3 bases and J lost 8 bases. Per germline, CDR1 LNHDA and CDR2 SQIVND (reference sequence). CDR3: CASSIQGAREGYTF. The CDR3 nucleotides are TGTGCCAGTAGTATCCAGGGGGCGCGGGAAGGCTACACCTTC.

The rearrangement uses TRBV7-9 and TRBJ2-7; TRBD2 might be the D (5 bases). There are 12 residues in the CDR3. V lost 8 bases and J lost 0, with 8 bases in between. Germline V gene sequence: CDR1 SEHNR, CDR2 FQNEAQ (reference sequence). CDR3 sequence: CASEGNSYEQYF. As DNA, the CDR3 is TGTGCCAGCGAGGGAAACTCCTACGAGCAGTACTTC.

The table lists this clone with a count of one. The DNA for the CDR3 is TGTGCCGTACGACAGGGGACCTACGAGCAGTACTTC. Translating it yields CAVRQGTYEQYF. The chain combines TRBV10-3 with TRBJ2-7; 8 bases fit TRBD1. V shed 11 bases, J shed 2 bases, and the junction held 5 bases outside the gene matches. The CDR3 spans 12 residues. The germline gives CDR1 ENHRY, CDR2 SYGVKD.

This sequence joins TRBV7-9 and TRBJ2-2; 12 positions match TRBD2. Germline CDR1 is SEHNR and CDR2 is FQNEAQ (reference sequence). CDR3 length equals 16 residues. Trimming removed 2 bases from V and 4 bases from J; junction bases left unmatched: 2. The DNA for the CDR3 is TGTGCCAGCAGCTTACTAGCGGGAGGGTTCACCGGGGAGCTGTTTTTT. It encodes CASSLLAGGFTGELFF. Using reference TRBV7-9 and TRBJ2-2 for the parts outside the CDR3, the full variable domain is DTGVSQNPRHKITKRGQNVTFRCDPISEHNRLYWYRQTLGQGPEFLTYFQNEAQLEKSRLLSDRFSAERPKGSFSTLEIQRTEQGDSAMYLCASSLLAGGFTGELFFGEGSRLTVL.

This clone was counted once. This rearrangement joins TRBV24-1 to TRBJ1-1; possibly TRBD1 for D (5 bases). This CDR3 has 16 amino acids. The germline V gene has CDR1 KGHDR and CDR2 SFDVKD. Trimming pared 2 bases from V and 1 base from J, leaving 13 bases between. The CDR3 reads CATSDSQGGENTEAFF. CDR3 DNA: TGTGCCACCAGTGATTCCCAGGGCGGAGAGAACACTGAAGCTTTCTTT.

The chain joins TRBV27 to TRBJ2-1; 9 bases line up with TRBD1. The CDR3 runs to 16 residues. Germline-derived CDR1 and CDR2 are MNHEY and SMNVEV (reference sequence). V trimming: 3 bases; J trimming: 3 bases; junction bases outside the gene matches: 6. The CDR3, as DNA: TGTGCCAGCAGTTTGACAGGGGGAAAAGTCTACAATGAGCAGTTCTTC. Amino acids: CASSLTGGKVYNEQFF.

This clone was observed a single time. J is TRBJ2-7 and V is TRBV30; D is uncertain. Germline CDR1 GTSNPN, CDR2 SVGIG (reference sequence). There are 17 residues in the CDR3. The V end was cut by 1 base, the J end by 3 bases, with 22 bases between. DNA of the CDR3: TGTGCCTGGAGTGGCAAGAAGAAGTCCGTCCTAGACTACGAGCAGTACTTC. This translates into CAWSGKKKSVLDYEQYF.

The CDR3 sequence: CASSSGQGYDSYGYTF. For the CDR3, the DNA is TGTGCCAGCAGCTCAGGACAGGGCTACGATAGCTATGGCTACACCTTC. The V and J genes are TRBV7-9 and TRBJ1-2, with 8 nucleotides matching TRBD1. V lost 4 bases and J lost 4; bases outside the gene matches: 11. CDR3 length: 16 amino acids. Per germline, CDR1 SEHNR and CDR2 FQNEAQ (reference sequence).

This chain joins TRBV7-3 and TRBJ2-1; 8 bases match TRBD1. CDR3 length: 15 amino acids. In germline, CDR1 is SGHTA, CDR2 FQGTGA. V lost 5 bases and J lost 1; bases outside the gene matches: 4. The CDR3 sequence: CASSIDRGSYNEQFF. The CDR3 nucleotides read TGTGCCAGCAGCATCGACAGGGGATCCTACAATGAGCAGTTCTTC. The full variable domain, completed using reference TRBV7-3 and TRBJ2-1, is GAGVSQTPSNKVTEKGKYVELRCDPISGHTALYWYRQSLGQGPEFLIYFQGTGAADDSGLPNDRFFAVRPEGSVSTLKIQRTERGDSAVYLCASSIDRGSYNEQFFGPGTRLTVL.

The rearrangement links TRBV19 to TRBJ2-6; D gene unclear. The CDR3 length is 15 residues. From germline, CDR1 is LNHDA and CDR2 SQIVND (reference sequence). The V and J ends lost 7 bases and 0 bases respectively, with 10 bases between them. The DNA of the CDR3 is TGTGCCAGTACCGATTCTAGCTCTGGGGCCAACGTCCTGACTTTC. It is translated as CASTDSSSGANVLTF.

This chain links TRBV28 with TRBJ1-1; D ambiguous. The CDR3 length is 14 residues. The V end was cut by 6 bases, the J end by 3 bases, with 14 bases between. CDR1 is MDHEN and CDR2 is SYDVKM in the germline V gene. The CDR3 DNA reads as TGTGCCAGCAGCCGATTCCGACAAGACACTGAAGCTTTCTTT. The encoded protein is CASSRFRQDTEAFF.

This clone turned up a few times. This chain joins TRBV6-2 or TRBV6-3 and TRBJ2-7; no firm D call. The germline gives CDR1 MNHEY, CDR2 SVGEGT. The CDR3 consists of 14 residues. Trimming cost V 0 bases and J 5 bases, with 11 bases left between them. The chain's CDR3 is CASSYSPGFHEQYF. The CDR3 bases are TGTGCCAGCAGTTACTCTCCCGGGTTCCACGAGCAGTACTTC.

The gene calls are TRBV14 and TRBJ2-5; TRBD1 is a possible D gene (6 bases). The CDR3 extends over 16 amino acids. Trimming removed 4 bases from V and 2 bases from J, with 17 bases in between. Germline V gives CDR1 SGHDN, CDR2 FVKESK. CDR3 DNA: TGTGCCAGCAGCCCCCTGTTTGGACAGCTACAAGAGACCCAGTACTTC. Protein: CASSPLFGQLQETQYF.

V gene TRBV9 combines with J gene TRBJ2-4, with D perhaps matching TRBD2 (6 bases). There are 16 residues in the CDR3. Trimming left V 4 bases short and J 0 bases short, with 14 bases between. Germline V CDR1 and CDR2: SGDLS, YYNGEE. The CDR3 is CASSPGEVLAKNIQYF. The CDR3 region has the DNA TGTGCCAGCAGCCCCGGGGAGGTACTAGCCAAAAACATTCAGTACTTC.

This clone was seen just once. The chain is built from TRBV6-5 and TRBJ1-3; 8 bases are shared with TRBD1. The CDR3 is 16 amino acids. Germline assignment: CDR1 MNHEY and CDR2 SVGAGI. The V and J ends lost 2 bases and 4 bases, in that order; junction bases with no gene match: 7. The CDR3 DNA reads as TGTGCCAGCAGTTACCAGACAGGGGTTCCAGGAAACACCATATATTTT. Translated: CASSYQTGVPGNTIYF.

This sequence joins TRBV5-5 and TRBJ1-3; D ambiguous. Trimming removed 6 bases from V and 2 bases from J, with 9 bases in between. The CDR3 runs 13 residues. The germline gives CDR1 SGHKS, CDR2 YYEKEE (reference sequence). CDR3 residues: CASTVTAGNTIYF. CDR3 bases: TGTGCCAGCACCGTAACGGCTGGAAACACCATATATTTT.

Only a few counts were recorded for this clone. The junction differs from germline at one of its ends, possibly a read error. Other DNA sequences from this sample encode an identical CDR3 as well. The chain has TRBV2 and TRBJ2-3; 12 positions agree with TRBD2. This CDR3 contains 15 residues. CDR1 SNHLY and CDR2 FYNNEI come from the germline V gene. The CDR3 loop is CASSEGLAGTDTQYF. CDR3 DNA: TGTGCCAGCAGCGAAGGACTAGCGGGGACAGATACGCAGTATTTT.

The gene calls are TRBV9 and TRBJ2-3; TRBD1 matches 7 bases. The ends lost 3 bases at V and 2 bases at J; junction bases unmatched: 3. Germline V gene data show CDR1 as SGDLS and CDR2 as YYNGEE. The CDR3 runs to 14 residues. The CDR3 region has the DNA TGTGCCAGCAGCGGAACAGGGGTCACAGATACGCAGTATTTT. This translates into CASSGTGVTDTQYF.

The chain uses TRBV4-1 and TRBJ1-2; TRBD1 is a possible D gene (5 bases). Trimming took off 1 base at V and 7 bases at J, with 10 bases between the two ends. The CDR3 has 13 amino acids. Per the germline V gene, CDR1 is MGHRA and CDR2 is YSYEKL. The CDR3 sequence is CASSQGGGFGYTF. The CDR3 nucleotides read TGCGCCAGCAGCCAAGGTGGGGGGTTTGGCTACACCTTC.

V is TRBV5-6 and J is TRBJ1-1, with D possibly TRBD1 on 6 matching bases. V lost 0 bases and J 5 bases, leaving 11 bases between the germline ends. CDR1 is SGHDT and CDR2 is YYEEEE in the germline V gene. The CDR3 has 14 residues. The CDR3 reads CASSLARGGTEAFF. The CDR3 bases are TGTGCCAGCAGCTTGGCCAGGGGAGGGACTGAAGCTTTCTTT.

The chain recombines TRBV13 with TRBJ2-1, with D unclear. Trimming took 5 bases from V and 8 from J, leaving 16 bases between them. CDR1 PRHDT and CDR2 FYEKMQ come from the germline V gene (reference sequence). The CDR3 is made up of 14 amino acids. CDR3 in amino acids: CASSRPERSDEQFF. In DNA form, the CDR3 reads TGTGCCAGCAGCCGCCCGGAGCGAAGCGATGAGCAGTTCTTC.

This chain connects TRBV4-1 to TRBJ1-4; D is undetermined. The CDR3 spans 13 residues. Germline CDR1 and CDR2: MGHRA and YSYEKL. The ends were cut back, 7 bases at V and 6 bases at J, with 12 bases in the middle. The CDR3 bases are TGCGCCAGCAAGAGGGTTTTTGATGAAAAACTGTTTTTT. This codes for CASKRVFDEKLFF.

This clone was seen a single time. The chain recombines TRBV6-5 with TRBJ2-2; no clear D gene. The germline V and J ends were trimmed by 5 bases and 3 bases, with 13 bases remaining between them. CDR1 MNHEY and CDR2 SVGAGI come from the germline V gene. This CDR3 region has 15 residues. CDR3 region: CASSLSTPYTGELFF. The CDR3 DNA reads TGTGCCAGCAGTCTGTCTACCCCTTACACCGGGGAGCTGTTTTTT.

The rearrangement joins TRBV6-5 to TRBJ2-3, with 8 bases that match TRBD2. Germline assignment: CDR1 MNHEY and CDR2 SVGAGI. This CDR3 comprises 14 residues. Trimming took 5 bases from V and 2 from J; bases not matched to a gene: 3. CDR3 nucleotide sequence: TGTGCCAGCAGTACTAGCGGAGACACAGATACGCAGTATTTT. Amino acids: CASSTSGDTDTQYF.

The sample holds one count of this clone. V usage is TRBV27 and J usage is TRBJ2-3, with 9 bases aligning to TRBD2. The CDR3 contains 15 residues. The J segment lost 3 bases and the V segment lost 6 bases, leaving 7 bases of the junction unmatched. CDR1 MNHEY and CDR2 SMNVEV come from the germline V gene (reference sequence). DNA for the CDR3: TGTGCCAGCAGCGAGGGGACTAGCAGTACAGATACGCAGTATTTT. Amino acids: CASSEGTSSTDTQYF.

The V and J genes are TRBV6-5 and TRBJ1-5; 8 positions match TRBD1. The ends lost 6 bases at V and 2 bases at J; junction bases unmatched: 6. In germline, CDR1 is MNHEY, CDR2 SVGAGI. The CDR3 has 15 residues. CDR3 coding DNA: TGTGCCAGCAGGGAGGACAGGGCGGGCAATCAGCCCCAGCATTTT. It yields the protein CASREDRAGNQPQHF.